Listed below are T cell receptor beta chains from one sample, sequenced in a study of PD-1 blockade in classical Hodgkin lymphoma. TCRdb's table, derived via immunoSEQ multiplex PCR, lists solely in-frame clones and lacks some. The sample records 55,000 to 65,000 clones, approximately 90% being singletons. The material sequenced was peripheral blood mononuclear cells (PBMCs), taken at baseline. The receptors here all came from a human donor with classical Hodgkin lymphoma. Each CDR3 is given with its conserved first and last residue. The D gene is left open where the match is weak. Clone size appears in some rows only: once, few, many, or a class for an expanded clone.

J | size | D | length | V | CDR3 | DNA
TRBJ2-5 | once | TRBD1 | 14 | TRBV9 | CASSGQTGEETQYF | TGTGCCAGCAGCGGCCAGACAGGGGAGGAGACCCAGTACTTC
TRBJ1-5 | - | TRBD1 | 15 | TRBV6-1 | CASSGTGAPAQPQHF | TGTGCCAGCAGTGGGACAGGGGCGCCGGCTCAGCCCCAGCATTTT
TRBJ2-5 | once | TRBD2 | 16 | TRBV4-2 | CASSQDWRGGRETQYF | TGTGCCAGCAGCCAAGATTGGCGGGGGGGCCGGGAGACCCAGTACTTC
TRBJ2-5 | - | TRBD1 | 13 | TRBV7-9 | CASSSQGFETQYF | TGTGCCAGCAGCTCACAGGGGTTCGAGACCCAGTACTTC
TRBJ2-1 | - | - | 15 | TRBV4-1 | CASSPLSGVAGEQFF | TGCGCCAGCAGCCCACTAAGTGGGGTAGCCGGTGAGCAGTTCTTC
TRBJ2-7 | - | TRBD1 | 14 | TRBV18 | CASSPRQGPYEQYF | TGTGCCAGCTCACCGAGACAGGGCCCCTACGAGCAGTACTTC
TRBJ1-2 | - | - | 15 | TRBV29-1 | CSVDNGQGFGYGYTF | TGCAGCGTTGACAATGGGCAGGGGTTTGGCTATGGCTACACCTTC
TRBJ2-7 | - | - | 19 | TRBV5-1 | CASSLSWGLKSTPTYEQYF | TGCGCCAGCAGCTTGTCATGGGGACTGAAATCTACCCCCACCTACGAGCAGTACTTC
TRBJ2-2 | - | TRBD1 | 15 | TRBV2 | CASSTGQGVVGELFF | TGTGCCAGCAGTACGGGACAGGGGGTAGTCGGGGAGCTGTTTTTT
TRBJ2-7 | - | - | 14 | TRBV4-1 | CASSQVQGSYEQYF | TGCGCCAGCAGCCAGGTACAGGGATCTTACGAGCAGTACTTC
TRBJ1-2 | - | - | 14 | TRBV2 | CASSEHGGDYGYTF | TGTGCCAGCAGTGAGCATGGGGGGGACTATGGCTACACCTTC
TRBJ1-2 | - | - | 11 | TRBV28 | CASSQKEGYTF | TGTGCCAGCAGCCAAAAGGAGGGCTACACCTTC
TRBJ1-5 | - | - | 15 | TRBV4-1 | CASSPLLTSNQPQHF | TGCGCCAGCAGCCCTCTTTTGACTAGCAATCAGCCCCAGCATTTT
TRBJ1-1 | - | - | 11 | TRBV10-3 | CAISDSTEAFF | TGTGCCATCAGTGACAGCACTGAAGCTTTCTTT
TRBJ1-2 | - | TRBD1 | 16 | TRBV27 | CASSLTGTGHFYGYTF | TGTGCCAGCAGTTTAACCGGGACAGGGCACTTCTATGGCTACACCTTC
TRBJ1-2 | - | TRBD1 | 14 | TRBV7-2 | CASAVRGRSYGYTF | TGTGCCAGCGCCGTCAGGGGGCGCAGCTATGGCTACACCTTC
TRBJ2-7 | - | TRBD2 | 16 | TRBV19 | CASSWRGGDSSYEQYF | TGTGCCAGTAGTTGGCGTGGGGGGGATAGCTCCTACGAGCAGTACTTC
TRBJ2-5 | - | - | 13 | TRBV11-3 | CASSLWTQETQYF | TGTGCCAGCAGCTTATGGACCCAAGAGACCCAGTACTTC
TRBJ1-6 | - | - | 15 | TRBV11-2 | CASRRVGRKGSPLHF | TGTGCCAGCAGGCGTGTTGGACGCAAGGGTTCACCCCTCCACTTT